This T cell receptor beta chain appears in the sequencing data of a study of blood T cell repertoires in COVID-19. Study context: Some COVID-19 samples were acute and others convalescent; all came from the United States, Italy and Spain. In each case, the material was cDNA or gDNA derived from T cells, B-cell-depleted T cells, or PBMCs.

The authors' processing: Amplifying reference gene primers gave estimates of nucleated cell counts. The protocol was immunoSEQ multiplex PCR, while the TCRdb copy is restricted to in-frame clones and leaves out a portion. V, J and clone size reflect that table, while D and trimming were determined from the DNA. The table lists over 85,000 clones, more than 75% of them singletons. The CDR3 totals 14 residues. Germline assignment: CDR1 MDHEN and CDR2 SYDVKM. Trimming pared 6 bases from V and 2 bases from J, leaving 11 bases between. This chain links TRBV28 with TRBJ1-3; D is undetermined. What was sequenced was peripheral blood. The sequence was collected from a woman of 80 years or more with active COVID-19. The CDR3 here is CASSSSVTGNTIYF. CDR3 DNA: TGTGCCAGCAGCTCCTCGGTAACTGGAAACACCATATATTTT. The whole variable domain, filled in from reference TRBV28 and TRBJ1-3, reads DVKVTQSSRYLVKRTGEKVFLECVQDMDHENMFWYRQDPGLGLRLIYFSYDVKMKEKGDIPEGYSVSREKKERFSLILESASTNQTSMYLCASSSSVTGNTIYFGEGSWLTVV.